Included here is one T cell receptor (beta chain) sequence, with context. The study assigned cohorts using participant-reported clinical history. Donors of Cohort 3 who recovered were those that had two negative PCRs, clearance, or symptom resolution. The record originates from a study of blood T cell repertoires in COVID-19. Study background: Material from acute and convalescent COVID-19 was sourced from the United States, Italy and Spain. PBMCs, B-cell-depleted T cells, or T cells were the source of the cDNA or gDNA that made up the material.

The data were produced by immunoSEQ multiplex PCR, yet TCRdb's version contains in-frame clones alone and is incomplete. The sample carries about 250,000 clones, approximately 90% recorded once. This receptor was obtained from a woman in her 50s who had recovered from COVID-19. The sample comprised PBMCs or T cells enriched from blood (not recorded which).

The CDR3 sequence: CASSLTRGLGKLFF. The CDR3 DNA reads TGTGCCAGCAGTTTAACCAGGGGCCTCGGAAAACTGTTTTTT. The rearrangement links TRBV28 to TRBJ1-4; weak D call: TRBD1 (6 bases). CDR1 MDHEN and CDR2 SYDVKM come from the germline V gene. This CDR3 is built from 14 residues. V gave up 2 bases and J gave up 10 bases, with 14 bases separating them. Variable domain in full (rest from reference TRBV28 and TRBJ1-4): DVKVTQSSRYLVKRTGEKVFLECVQDMDHENMFWYRQDPGLGLRLIYFSYDVKMKEKGDIPEGYSVSREKKERFSLILESASTNQTSMYLCASSLTRGLGKLFFGSGTQLSVL.